The rows below give T cell receptor beta chains drawn from one sample of a study of blood T cell repertoires in COVID-19. Some clones are missing from TCRdb's copy, which holds only in-frame ones; the method was immunoSEQ multiplex PCR. The sample yields approximately 210,000 clones, roughly nine tenths seen once. Sequenced sample: peripheral blood. These receptors originate from a man younger than 45 with acute or convalescent COVID-19. Each CDR3 is given with its conserved first and last residue. D genes are given only for firm matches. Not every row has a clone size; where given, it reads once, few, many or a size class.

j_call d_call clone_size v_call cdr3_aa cdr3_nt
TRBJ2-2 - few TRBV5-1 CASSLAFGGGLFF TGCGCCAGCAGCTTGGCCTTCGGGGGAGGGCTGTTTTTT
TRBJ2-1 TRBD1 - TRBV7-3 CASSLGQWVSEQFF TGTGCCAGCAGCCTGGGACAGTGGGTGAGTGAGCAGTTCTTC
TRBJ1-2 - - TRBV10-3 CAISESGARGDGYTF TGTGCCATCAGTGAGTCGGGGGCCCGTGGGGATGGCTACACCTTC
TRBJ2-7 TRBD2 - TRBV5-1 CASSLGLAGGPGEQYF TGCGCCAGCAGCTTGGGACTAGCGGGAGGGCCGGGAGAGCAGTACTTC
TRBJ1-2 - - TRBV15 CATSRDRVNYGYTF TGTGCCACCAGCAGAGATCGGGTAAACTATGGCTACACCTTC
TRBJ1-2 TRBD1 - TRBV2 CASISDRGSGGYTF TGTGCCAGCATATCGGACAGGGGGAGCGGTGGCTACACCTTC
TRBJ2-2 - - TRBV5-1 CASSDRDCSGELFF TGCGCCAGCAGCGACCGGGACTGCTCCGGGGAGCTGTTTTTT
TRBJ1-2 - - TRBV3-1/TRBV3-2 CASSPSGSGYGYTF TGTGCCAGCAGCCCCTCAGGATCCGGCTATGGCTACACCTTC
TRBJ1-2 - once TRBV28 CASSPPPSTGANYGYTF TGTGCCAGCAGTCCGCCCCCCAGCACGGGAGCTAACTATGGCTACACCTTC
TRBJ2-1 TRBD2 - TRBV5-6 CASSLLAGVDNEQFF TGTGCCAGCAGCTTGCTAGCGGGGGTCGACAATGAGCAGTTCTTC
TRBJ1-2 TRBD1 - TRBV6-6 CASSLDRAHGYTF TGTGCCAGCAGTCTGGACAGGGCACATGGCTACACCTTC
TRBJ2-7 TRBD2 - TRBV13 CASSRRTSGRPYEQYF TGTGCCAGCAGCCGACGGACTAGCGGGCGTCCCTACGAGCAGTACTTC
TRBJ2-3 TRBD2 - TRBV2 CASSELAGGPTDTQYF TGTGCCAGCAGCGAGCTAGCGGGAGGCCCCACAGATACGCAGTATTTT
TRBJ1-2 TRBD1 - TRBV5-1 CASTSGTGGNGYTF TGCGCCAGCACTTCCGGGACAGGGGGCAATGGCTACACCTTC
TRBJ2-3 - once TRBV28 CASSYPAMLFSTDTQYF TGTGCCAGCAGCTACCCCGCTATGTTGTTCTCCACAGATACGCAGTATTTT
TRBJ2-5 TRBD1 - TRBV7-3 CASSSYRGPQYF TGTGCCAGCAGCTCCTACAGGGGGCCCCAGTACTTC
TRBJ2-3 TRBD1 - TRBV5-1 CASSLARQGADTQYF TGCGCCAGCAGCTTGGCCAGGCAGGGGGCAGATACGCAGTATTTT
TRBJ1-5 TRBD1 - TRBV27 CASSFSSTGGRQPQHF TGTGCCAGCAGTTTTTCATCGACAGGGGGAAGGCAGCCCCAGCATTTT
TRBJ1-1 TRBD1 - TRBV30 CAYQSSTGWTEAFF TGTGCCTACCAATCTTCGACAGGGTGGACTGAAGCTTTCTTT
TRBJ1-5 - - TRBV21-1 CASSTRTVPQPQHF TGTGCCAGCAGCACAAGGACAGTCCCTCAGCCCCAGCATTTT
TRBJ2-7 TRBD2 - TRBV27 CASSLAGDGYEQYF TGTGCCAGCAGTTTAGCGGGGGACGGTTACGAGCAGTACTTC
TRBJ2-7 TRBD1 - TRBV7-2 CASSPEYRGPTYEQYF TGTGCCAGCAGCCCAGAATACAGGGGGCCTACCTACGAGCAGTACTTC
TRBJ1-2 TRBD1 - TRBV19 CASSTNRGLNGYTF TGTGCCAGTAGTACAAACAGGGGGCTCAATGGCTACACCTTC
TRBJ1-2 - - TRBV3-1/TRBV3-2 CASSHPSTVNYGYTF TGTGCCAGCAGCCACCCATCAACAGTTAACTATGGCTACACCTTC
TRBJ1-1 - once TRBV5-1 CASSFQMNTEAFF TGCGCCAGCAGCTTCCAGATGAACACTGAAGCTTTCTTT
TRBJ2-1 TRBD2 - TRBV3-1/TRBV3-2 CASSHAWGLAGVEQFF TGTGCCAGCAGCCACGCCTGGGGACTAGCGGGAGTGGAGCAGTTCTTC
TRBJ1-6 - - TRBV6-1 CASRTWEAGSSPLHF TGTGCCAGCAGAACCTGGGAGGCGGGGTCCTCACCCCTCCACTTT
TRBJ1-3 - - TRBV5-5 CASSLYNSGNTIYF TGTGCCAGCAGCTTGTACAACTCTGGAAACACCATATATTTT
TRBJ1-2 - - TRBV2 CASSDALGGYGYTF TGTGCCAGCAGTGACGCCCTCGGGGGCTATGGCTACACCTTC
TRBJ2-5 TRBD2 - TRBV7-6 CASSLEPASGGTSQETQYF TGTGCCAGCAGCTTAGAACCGGCTAGCGGGGGGACGTCTCAAGAGACCCAGTACTTC